The 14 T cell receptor beta chains in this list originate from one sample, sequenced in a study of shared clonotypes between healthy human individuals. Sequencing used immunoSEQ multiplex PCR; TCRdb keeps in-frame clones, though not all of them. The table shows 550,000 to 850,000 clones, with over 65% occurring only once. Sequencing was carried out using memory CD4+ T cells sorted from blood. As for subset: CD45RA-negative fraction. The receptors were gathered from a woman between 25 and 40 years old in good health.

This clone occurred a few times. The chain employs TRBV7-3 and TRBJ2-3; D possibly corresponds to TRBD2 (6 bases). Trimming took off 2 bases at V and 0 bases at J, with 12 bases between the two ends. The germline V gene has CDR1 SGHTA and CDR2 FQGTGA. CDR3 length: 16 residues. For the CDR3, the DNA is TGTGCCAGCAGCTTAGGTGCGGGGACCAGCACAGATACGCAGTATTTT. Translated: CASSLGAGTSTDTQYF.

The table lists this clone with many counts. This chain links TRBV11-1 with TRBJ2-1; TRBD2 matches at 8 bases. The CDR3 is made up of 15 amino acids. Germline CDR1 is SGHAT and CDR2 is FQDESV (reference sequence). J was trimmed by 9 bases and V by 5 bases; bases with no gene match: 12. The CDR3 sequence is CASSPTSVGSAEQFF. Written as DNA, the CDR3 is TGTGCCAGCAGCCCGACTAGCGTAGGGTCGGCTGAGCAGTTCTTC.

The CDR3 region is CASSLNYEQYF. CDR3 sequence (DNA): TGTGCCAGCAGCCTCAACTACGAGCAGTACTTC. The V and J genes are TRBV7-6 and TRBJ2-7; D gene ambiguous. This CDR3 comprises 11 residues. Germline V gene data show CDR1 as SGHVS and CDR2 as FNYEAQ. V was pared by 5 bases and J by 3 bases, with 5 bases between.

The chain uses TRBV6-1 and TRBJ1-5; 7 nucleotides line up with TRBD1. The J segment lost 0 bases and the V segment lost 10 bases, leaving 3 bases of the junction unmatched. Germline CDR1 is MNHNS and CDR2 is SASEGT. The CDR3 length is 13 residues. The CDR3 DNA reads as TGTGCCACCTCAGGGGGTAGCAATCAGCCCCAGCATTTT. Translating it yields CATSGGSNQPQHF.

In this sample, this clone turned up a few times. The genes are TRBV6-5 and TRBJ1-6; D gene unclear. CDR3 length: 16 residues. Germline-derived CDR1 and CDR2 are MNHEY and SVGAGI. The ends were cut back, 4 bases at V and 2 bases at J, with 12 bases in the middle. Here the CDR3 reads CASSLGRAAYNSPLHF. Written as DNA, the CDR3 is TGTGCCAGCAGTTTAGGGAGGGCCGCCTATAATTCACCCCTCCACTTT.

The J gene is TRBJ1-5, the V gene TRBV28, with D possibly matching TRBD1 (5 bases). From germline, CDR1 is MDHEN and CDR2 SYDVKM. The CDR3 spans 15 residues. Trimming cost V 6 bases and J 2 bases, with 14 bases left between them. CDR3 sequence reads: CASRPGTVRNQPQHF. For the CDR3, the DNA is TGTGCCAGCAGACCCGGGACGGTGCGCAATCAGCCCCAGCATTTT.

This clone has only a few counts. V and J are TRBV5-6 and TRBJ1-1; 7 bases fit TRBD1. The trim removed 0 bases at V and 4 bases at J, leaving 9 bases unmatched. CDR1 is SGHDT, CDR2 YYEEEE, per germline. This CDR3 contains 16 residues. In nucleotides, the CDR3 is TGTGCCAGCAGCTTGGACAGGGGCGCGTTAGCCACTGAAGCTTTCTTT. This encodes CASSLDRGALATEAFF.

This chain connects TRBV5-6 to TRBJ2-4; D unresolved. In germline, CDR1 is SGHDT, CDR2 YYEEEE. The CDR3 spans 13 residues. Trimming removed 2 bases from V and 4 bases from J, with 7 bases in between. The CDR3 region has the DNA TGTGCCAGCAGCTTAAAGCGTAAAAACATTCAGTACTTC. Its protein product is CASSLKRKNIQYF. The entire variable domain, with the rest obtained from reference TRBV5-6 and TRBJ2-4, is as follows: DAGVTQSPTHLIKTRGQQVTLRCSPKSGHDTVSWYQQALGQGPQFIFQYYEEEERQRGNFPDRFSGHQFPNYSSELNVNALLLGDSALYLCASSLKRKNIQYFGAGTRLSVL.

About this clone: Other DNA variants within this sample encode the same CDR3. V is TRBV19 and J is TRBJ1-5; 7 bases align to TRBD1. The CDR3 runs 16 residues. After removal of 3 bases from V and 1 base from J, the junction contained 6 bases not matched to a gene. Germline values: CDR1 LNHDA, CDR2 SQIVND (reference sequence). The CDR3 spells CASSMGRQGSNQPQHF. DNA of the CDR3: TGTGCCAGTAGTATGGGGAGACAGGGAAGCAATCAGCCCCAGCATTTT.

The gene calls are TRBV23-1 and TRBJ2-1, with 11 bases matching TRBD2. TRBV23-1 is assigned to the ORF class and has an uncertain function. This CDR3 is built from 20 residues. V lost 0 bases to trimming and J lost 1 base; unmatched junction nucleotides: 11. DNA for the CDR3: TGCGCCAGCAGTCAATCTCCCACTAGCGGGAGATATGGGTCCTACAATGAGCAGTTCTTC. The encoded protein is CASSQSPTSGRYGSYNEQFF.

The rearrangement joins TRBV29-1 to TRBJ1-1; 7 bases agree with TRBD1. Germline trimming cut 7 bases from V and 3 bases from J; bases unmatched to any gene: 8. This CDR3 contains 13 residues. Looked up from germline, CDR1 is SQVTM and CDR2 is ANQGSEA. The CDR3 DNA reads as TGCAGCGCAAGACAGGGAGGGGACACTGAAGCTTTCTTT. Its translation: CSARQGGDTEAFF. The variable domain in full, with the rest retrieved from reference TRBV29-1 and TRBJ1-1, is SAVISQKPSRDICQRGTSLTIQCQVDSQVTMMFWYRQQPGQSLTLIATANQGSEATYESGFVIDKFPISRPNLTFSTLTVSNMSPEDSSIYLCSARQGGDTEAFFGQGTRLTVV.

The V and J genes are TRBV11-2 and TRBJ2-3, with 10 bases lining up with TRBD1. This CDR3 is 16 amino acids long. The V gene's germline CDR1 is SGHAT and CDR2 FQNNGV. The junction had 7 bases not matched to a gene; V was cut back by 2 bases and J by 5 bases. The CDR3 region has the DNA TGTGCCAGCAGCTTAAGGGGGACAGGGGATATAGATACGCAGTATTTT. It codes for CASSLRGTGDIDTQYF.

This chain connects TRBV30 to TRBJ2-1, with a weak D call TRBD2 (7 bases). The CDR3 length is 15 residues. V was cut by 4 bases and J by 6 bases, with 19 bases left in between. CDR1 is GTSNPN and CDR2 is SVGIG in the germline V gene (reference sequence). The CDR3 DNA reads as TGTGCCTGGATCCTAGCAGGGGAGGGTTCCAATGAGCAGTTCTTC. This translates into CAWILAGEGSNEQFF.

The chain is built from TRBV5-1 and TRBJ2-7; a possible D gene is TRBD1 (5 bases). The V end was cut by 0 bases, the J end by 2 bases, with 15 bases between. The CDR3 is 16 amino acids. Germline V gene lookup returns CDR1 SGHRS and CDR2 YFSETQ. Here the CDR3 DNA reads TGCGCCAGCAGCTTGGGGGGTTCAGGGATACCCTACGAGCAGTACTTC. Encoded protein: CASSLGGSGIPYEQYF.